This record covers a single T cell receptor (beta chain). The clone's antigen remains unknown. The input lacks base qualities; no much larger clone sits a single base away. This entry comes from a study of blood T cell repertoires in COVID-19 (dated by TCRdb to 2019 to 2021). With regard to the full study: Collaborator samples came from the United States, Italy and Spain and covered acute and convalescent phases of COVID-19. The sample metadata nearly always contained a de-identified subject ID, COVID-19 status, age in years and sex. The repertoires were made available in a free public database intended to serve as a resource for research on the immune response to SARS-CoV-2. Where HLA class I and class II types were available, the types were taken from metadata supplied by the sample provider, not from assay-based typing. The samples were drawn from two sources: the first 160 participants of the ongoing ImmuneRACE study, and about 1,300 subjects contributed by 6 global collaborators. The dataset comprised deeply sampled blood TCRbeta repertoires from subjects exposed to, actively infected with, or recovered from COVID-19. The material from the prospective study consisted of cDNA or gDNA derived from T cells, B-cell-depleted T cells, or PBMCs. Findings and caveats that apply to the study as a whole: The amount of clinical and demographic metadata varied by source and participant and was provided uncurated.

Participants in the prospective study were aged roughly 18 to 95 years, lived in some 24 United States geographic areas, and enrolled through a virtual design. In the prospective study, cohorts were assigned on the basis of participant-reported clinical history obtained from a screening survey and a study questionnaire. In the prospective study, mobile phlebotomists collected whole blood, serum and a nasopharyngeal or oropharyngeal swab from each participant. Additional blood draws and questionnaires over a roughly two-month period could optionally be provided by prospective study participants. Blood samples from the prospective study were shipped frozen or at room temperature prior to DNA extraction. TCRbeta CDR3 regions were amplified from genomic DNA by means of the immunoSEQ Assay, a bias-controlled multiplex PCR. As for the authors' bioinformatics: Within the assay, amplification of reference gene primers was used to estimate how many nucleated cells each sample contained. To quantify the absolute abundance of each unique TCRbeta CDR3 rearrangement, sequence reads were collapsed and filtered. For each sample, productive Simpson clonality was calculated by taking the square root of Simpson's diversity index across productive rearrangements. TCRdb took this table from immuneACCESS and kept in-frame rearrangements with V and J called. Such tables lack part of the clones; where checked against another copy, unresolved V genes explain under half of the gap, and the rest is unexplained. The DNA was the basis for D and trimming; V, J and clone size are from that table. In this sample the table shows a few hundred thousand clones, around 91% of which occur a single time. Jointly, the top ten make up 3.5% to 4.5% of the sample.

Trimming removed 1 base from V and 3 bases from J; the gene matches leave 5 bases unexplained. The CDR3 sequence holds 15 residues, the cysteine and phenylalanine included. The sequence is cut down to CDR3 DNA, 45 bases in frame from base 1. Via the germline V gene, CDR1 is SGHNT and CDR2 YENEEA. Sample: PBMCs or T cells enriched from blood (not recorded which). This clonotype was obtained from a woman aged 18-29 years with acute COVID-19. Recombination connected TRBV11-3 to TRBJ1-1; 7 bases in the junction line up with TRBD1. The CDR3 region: CASSLGTGPYTEAFF. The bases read TGTGCCAGCAGCTTAGGGACAGGACCTTACACTGAAGCTTTCTTT.